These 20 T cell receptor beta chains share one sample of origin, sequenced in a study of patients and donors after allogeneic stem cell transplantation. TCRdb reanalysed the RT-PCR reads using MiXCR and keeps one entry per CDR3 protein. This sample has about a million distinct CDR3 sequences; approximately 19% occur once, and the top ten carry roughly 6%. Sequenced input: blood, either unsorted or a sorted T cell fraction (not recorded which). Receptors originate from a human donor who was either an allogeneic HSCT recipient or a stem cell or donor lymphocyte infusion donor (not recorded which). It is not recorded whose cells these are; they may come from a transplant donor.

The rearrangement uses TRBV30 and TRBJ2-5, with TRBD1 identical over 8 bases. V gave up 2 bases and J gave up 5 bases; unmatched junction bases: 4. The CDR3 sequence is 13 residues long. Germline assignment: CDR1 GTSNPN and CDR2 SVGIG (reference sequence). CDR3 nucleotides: TGTGCCTGGAGTATAAACAGGGGGGAGACCCAGTACTTC. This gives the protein CAWSINRGETQYF.

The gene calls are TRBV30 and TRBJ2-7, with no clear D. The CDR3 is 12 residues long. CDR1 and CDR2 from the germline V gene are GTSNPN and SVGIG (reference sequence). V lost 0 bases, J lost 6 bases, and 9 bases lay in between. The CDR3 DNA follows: TGTGCCTGGAGTGTAAAAGGGTCCGAGCAGTACTTC. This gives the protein CAWSVKGSEQYF.

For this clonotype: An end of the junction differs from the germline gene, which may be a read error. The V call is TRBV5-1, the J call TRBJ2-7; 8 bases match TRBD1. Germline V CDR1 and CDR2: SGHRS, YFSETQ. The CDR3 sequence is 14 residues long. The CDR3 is CASRLGTGSDEQYF. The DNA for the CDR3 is TGCGCCAGCAGACTAGGGACAGGCTCCGACGAGCAGTACTTC.

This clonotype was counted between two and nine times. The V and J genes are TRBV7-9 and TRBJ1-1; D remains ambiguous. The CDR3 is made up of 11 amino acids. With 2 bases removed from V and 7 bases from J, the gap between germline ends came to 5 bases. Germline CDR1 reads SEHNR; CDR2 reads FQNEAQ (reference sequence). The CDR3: CASSLIGEAFF. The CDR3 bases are TGTGCCAGCAGCTTAATCGGTGAAGCTTTCTTT.

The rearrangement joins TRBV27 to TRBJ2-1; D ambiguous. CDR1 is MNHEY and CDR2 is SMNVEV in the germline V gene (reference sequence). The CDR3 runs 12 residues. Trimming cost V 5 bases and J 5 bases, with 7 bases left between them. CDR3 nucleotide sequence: TGTGCCAGCAGTGACTGGGACAATGAGCAGTTCTTC. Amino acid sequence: CASSDWDNEQFF.

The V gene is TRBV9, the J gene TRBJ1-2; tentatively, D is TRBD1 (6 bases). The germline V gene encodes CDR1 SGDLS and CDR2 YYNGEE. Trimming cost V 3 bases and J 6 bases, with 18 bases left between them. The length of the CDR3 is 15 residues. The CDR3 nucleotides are TGTGCCAGCAGCGCACTGACAGGCAACTTCGATGGCTACACCTTC. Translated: CASSALTGNFDGYTF.

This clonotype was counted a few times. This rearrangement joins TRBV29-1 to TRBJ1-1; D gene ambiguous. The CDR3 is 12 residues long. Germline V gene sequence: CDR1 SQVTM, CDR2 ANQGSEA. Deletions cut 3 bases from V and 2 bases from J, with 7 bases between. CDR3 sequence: CSVEVVNTEAFF. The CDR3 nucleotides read TGCAGCGTTGAGGTTGTTAACACTGAAGCTTTCTTT.

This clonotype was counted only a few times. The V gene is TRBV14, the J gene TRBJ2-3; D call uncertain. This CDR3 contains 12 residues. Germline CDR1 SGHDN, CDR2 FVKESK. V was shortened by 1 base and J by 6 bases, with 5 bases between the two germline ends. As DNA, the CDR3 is TGTGCCAGCAGCCAAGGGTCTGATACGCAGTATTTT. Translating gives CASSQGSDTQYF.

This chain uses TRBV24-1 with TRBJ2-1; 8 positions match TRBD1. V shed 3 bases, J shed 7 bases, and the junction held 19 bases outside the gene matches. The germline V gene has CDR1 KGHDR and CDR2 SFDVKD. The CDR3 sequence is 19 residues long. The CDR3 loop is CATSDHPGTGILGVNEQFF. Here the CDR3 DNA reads TGTGCCACCAGTGATCATCCGGGGACAGGAATTTTAGGGGTGAATGAGCAGTTCTTC.

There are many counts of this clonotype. DNA of the CDR3: TGTGCCAGCAGTTCCCCGGACAGGGATACTGGAAACACCATATATTTT. Amino acids: CASSSPDRDTGNTIYF. The rearrangement links TRBV12-3 or TRBV12-4 to TRBJ1-3; TRBD1 matches 8 bases. V shed 4 bases, J shed 2 bases, and the junction held 7 bases outside the gene matches. The CDR3 has 16 amino acids.

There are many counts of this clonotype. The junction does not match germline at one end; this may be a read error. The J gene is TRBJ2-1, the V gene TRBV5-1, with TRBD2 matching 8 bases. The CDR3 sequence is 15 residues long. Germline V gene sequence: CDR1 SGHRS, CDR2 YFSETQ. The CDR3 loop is CASSPGGSSYNEQFF. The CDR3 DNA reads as TGTGCCAGCAGTCCGGGGGGGAGCTCCTACAATGAGCAGTTCTTC.

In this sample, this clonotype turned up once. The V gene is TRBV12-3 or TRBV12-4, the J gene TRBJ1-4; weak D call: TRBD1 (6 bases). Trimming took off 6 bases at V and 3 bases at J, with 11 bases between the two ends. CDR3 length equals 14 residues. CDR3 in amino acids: CASSPDRPNEKLFF. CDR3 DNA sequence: TGTGCCAGCAGCCCCGACAGGCCTAATGAAAAACTGTTTTTT.

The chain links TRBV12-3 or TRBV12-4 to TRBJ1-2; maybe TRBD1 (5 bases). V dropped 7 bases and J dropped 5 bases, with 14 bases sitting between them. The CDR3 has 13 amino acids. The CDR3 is CASTLGGAYGYTF. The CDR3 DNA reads TGTGCCAGCACCCTTGGAGGGGCGTATGGCTACACCTTC.

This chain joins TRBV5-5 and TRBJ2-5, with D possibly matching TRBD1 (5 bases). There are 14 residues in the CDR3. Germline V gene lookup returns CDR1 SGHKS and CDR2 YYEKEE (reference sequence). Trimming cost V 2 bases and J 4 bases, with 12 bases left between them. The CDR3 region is CASSFDRRRETQYF. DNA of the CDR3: TGTGCCAGCAGCTTCGACAGACGCCGAGAGACCCAGTACTTC.

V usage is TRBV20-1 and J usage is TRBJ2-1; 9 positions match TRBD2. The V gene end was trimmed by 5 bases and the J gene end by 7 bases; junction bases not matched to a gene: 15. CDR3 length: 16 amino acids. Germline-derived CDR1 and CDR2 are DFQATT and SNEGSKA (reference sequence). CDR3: CSASPSASGVLNEQFF. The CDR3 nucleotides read TGCAGTGCTTCCCCGAGTGCTAGCGGGGTATTGAATGAGCAGTTCTTC.

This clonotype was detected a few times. The chain's CDR3 is CASSLGTGGSADTQYF. The CDR3 DNA sequence: TGTGCCAGCAGCTTAGGGACAGGGGGATCGGCAGATACGCAGTATTTT. The chain links TRBV7-9 to TRBJ2-3; 10 bases align to TRBD1. The CDR3 totals 16 residues. Germline CDR1 and CDR2: SEHNR and FQNEAQ (reference sequence). Trimming at V came to 1 base and at J to 4 bases, leaving 5 bases not matched to a gene. The variable domain in full, with the rest retrieved from reference TRBV7-9 and TRBJ2-3, is DTGVSQNPRHKITKRGQNVTFRCDPISEHNRLYWYRQTLGQGPEFLTYFQNEAQLEKSRLLSDRFSAERPKGSFSTLEIQRTEQGDSAMYLCASSLGTGGSADTQYFGPGTRLTVL.

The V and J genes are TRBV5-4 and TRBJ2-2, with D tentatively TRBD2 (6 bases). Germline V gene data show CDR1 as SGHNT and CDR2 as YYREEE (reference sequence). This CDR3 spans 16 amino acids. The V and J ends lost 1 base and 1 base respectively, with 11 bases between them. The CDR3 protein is CASSLPRGGNTGELFF. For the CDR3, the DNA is TGTGCCAGCAGCTTGCCAAGGGGAGGGAACACCGGGGAGCTGTTTTTT.

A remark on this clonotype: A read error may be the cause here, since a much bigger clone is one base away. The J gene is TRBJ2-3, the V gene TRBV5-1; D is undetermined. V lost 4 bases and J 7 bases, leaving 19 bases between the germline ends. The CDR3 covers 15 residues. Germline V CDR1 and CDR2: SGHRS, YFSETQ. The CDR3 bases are TGCGCCAGCAGCCCGGTAGGGAACCCGACAAATACGCAGTATTTT. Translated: CASSPVGNPTNTQYF.

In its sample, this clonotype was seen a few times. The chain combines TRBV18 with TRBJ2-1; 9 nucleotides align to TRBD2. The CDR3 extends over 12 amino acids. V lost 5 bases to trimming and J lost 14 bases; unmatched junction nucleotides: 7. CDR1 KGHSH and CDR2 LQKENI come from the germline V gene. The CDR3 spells CASSSGTSREFF. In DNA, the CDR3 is TGTGCCAGCTCATCGGGGACTAGCCGGGAGTTCTTC.

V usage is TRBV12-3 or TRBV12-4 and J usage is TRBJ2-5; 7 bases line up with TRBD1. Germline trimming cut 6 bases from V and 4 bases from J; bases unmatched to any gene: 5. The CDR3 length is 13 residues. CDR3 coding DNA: TGTGCCAGCAGGATCGCAGGGGGAGAGACCCAGTACTTC. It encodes CASRIAGGETQYF.